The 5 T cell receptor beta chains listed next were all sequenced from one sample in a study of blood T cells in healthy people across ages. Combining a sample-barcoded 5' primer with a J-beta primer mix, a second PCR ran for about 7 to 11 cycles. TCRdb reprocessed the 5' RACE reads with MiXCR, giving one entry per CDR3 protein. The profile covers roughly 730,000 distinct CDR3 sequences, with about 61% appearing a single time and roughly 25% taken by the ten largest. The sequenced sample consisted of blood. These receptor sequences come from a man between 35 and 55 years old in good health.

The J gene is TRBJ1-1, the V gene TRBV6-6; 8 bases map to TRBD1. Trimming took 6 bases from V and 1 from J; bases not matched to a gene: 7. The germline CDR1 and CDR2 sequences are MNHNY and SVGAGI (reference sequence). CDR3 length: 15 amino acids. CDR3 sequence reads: CASRATGDGNTEAFF. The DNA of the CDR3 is TGTGCCAGCAGAGCGACAGGGGATGGGAACACTGAAGCTTTCTTT.

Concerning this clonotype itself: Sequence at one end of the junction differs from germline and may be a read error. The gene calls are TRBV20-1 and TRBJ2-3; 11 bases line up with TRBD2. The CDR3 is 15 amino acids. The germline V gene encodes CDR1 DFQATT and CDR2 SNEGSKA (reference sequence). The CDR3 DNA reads TGCAGTGCTAGCGGGCTAGCGGGGGGTACAGATACGCGGTATTTT. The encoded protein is CSASGLAGGTDTRYF.

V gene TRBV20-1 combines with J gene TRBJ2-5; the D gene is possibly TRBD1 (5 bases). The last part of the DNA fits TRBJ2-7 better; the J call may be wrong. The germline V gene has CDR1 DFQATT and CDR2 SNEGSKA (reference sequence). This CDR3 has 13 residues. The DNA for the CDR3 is TGCAGTGCCCTACAGGCCATTCTAAACGAGCAGTACTTC. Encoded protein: CSALQAILNEQYF.

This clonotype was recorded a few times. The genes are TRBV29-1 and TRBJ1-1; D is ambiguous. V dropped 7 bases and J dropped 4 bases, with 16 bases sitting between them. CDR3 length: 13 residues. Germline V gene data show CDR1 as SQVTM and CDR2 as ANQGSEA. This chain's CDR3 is CSASLNGFTEAFF. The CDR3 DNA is TGCAGCGCCTCCTTAAATGGCTTCACTGAAGCTTTCTTT.

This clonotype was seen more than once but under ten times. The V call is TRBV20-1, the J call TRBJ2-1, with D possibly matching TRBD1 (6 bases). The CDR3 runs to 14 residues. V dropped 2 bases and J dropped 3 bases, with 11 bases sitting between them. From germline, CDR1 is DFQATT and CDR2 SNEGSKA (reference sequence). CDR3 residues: CSARKVDSYNEQFF. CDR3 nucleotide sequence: TGCAGTGCTAGAAAAGTGGACAGCTACAATGAGCAGTTCTTC.